The source of this T cell receptor beta chain is a study of cytotoxic CD8 clonotypes in ibrutinib-treated CLL. Study context: Productive templates averaged around 260,000 per sample, and productive rearrangements 94,082. Findings and limits, study-wide: T-cell clonality at baseline went above that of age-matched healthy donors and rose and fell with circulating CD8+ T-cell counts. The times at which samples were taken varied between sustained-remission and progressing patients. Clonality was elevated at ibrutinib response and had returned toward baseline at progression.

Remarks on this clone: The antigen is not known.

Method: immunoSEQ multiplex PCR; TCRdb's copy keeps in-frame clones and lacks some. The table includes 130,000 or so clones, approximately 75% detected once. This CDR3 has 14 residues. The V and J ends lost 1 base and 1 base respectively, with 7 bases between them. Per the germline V gene, CDR1 is LNHNV and CDR2 is YYDKDF (reference sequence). This receptor was obtained from a human donor with chronic lymphocytic leukemia. The chain has TRBV15 and TRBJ1-1, with no clear D. This sample comprised PBMCs, obtained after 12 months of ibrutinib treatment. The CDR3 spells CATSRVAENTEAFF. CDR3 sequence (DNA): TGTGCCACCAGCAGAGTGGCCGAGAACACTGAAGCTTTCTTT.